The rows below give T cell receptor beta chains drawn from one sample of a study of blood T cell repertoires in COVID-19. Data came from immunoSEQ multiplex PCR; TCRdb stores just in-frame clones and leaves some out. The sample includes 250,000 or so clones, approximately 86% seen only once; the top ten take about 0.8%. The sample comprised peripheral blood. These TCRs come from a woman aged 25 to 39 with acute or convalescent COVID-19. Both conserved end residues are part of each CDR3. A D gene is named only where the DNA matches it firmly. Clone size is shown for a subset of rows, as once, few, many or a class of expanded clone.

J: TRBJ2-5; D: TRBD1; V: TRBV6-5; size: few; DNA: TGTGCCAGCAGTTACTCAACCGGGACAGGACGTATAAAGTACTTC; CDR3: CASSYSTGTGRIKYF
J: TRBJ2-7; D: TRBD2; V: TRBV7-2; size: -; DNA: TGTGCCAGCAGCTTAGATTCGGGGGGAACCGCCTACGAGCAGTACTTC; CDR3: CASSLDSGGTAYEQYF
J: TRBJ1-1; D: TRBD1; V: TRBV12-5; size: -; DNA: TGTGCTAGTGGCTCCGGGACAGGAATGATCACTGAAGCTTTCTTT; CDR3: CASGSGTGMITEAFF
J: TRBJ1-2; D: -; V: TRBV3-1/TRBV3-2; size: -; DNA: TGTGCCAGCAGCAATAACAGAAAGGCAGGGGTTGGCTACACCTTC; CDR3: CASSNNRKAGVGYTF
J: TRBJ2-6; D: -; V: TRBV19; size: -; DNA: TGTGCCAGTAGACCACACAACTCTGGGGCCAACGTCCTGACTTTC; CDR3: CASRPHNSGANVLTF
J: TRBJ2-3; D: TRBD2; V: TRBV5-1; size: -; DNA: TGCGCCAGCAGCGCCCTTTTGGGAGGGCACGCAGATACGCAGTATTTT; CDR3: CASSALLGGHADTQYF
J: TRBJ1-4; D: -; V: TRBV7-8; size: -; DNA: TGTGCCAGCAGCTTTGTTGGCCTCATACAGCCGGAAAAACTGTTTTTT; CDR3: CASSFVGLIQPEKLFF
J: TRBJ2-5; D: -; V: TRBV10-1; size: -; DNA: TGCGCCAGCAGTGAGTCCGGGGATCTAAAGGAGACCCAGTACTTC; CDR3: CASSESGDLKETQYF
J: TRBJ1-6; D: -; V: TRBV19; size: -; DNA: TGTGCCAGTAGGACACTCGGGACTTCGAATTCACCCCTCCACTTT; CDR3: CASRTLGTSNSPLHF
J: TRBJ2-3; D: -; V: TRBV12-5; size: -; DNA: TGTGCTAGTGACTCTCTTGAGGGCGGGTCAGATACGCAGTATTTT; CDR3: CASDSLEGGSDTQYF
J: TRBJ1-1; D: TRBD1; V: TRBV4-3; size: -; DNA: TGCGCCAGCAGCCTGGGGACAGGGAAGACTGAAGCTTTCTTT; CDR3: CASSLGTGKTEAFF
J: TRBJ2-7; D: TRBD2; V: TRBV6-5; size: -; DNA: TGTGCCAGCAGCCAAAATCGGGAGGCCGGCCACGAGCAGTACTTC; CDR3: CASSQNREAGHEQYF
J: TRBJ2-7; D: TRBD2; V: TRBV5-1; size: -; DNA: TGCGCCAGCAGCTTGGAGGCGGGAGTTTTGGGCGAGCAGTACTTC; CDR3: CASSLEAGVLGEQYF
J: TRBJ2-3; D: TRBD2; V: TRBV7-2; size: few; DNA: TGTGCCAGCAGCCTGTGGACTAGCGGGAGCACAGATACGCAGTATTTT; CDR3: CASSLWTSGSTDTQYF
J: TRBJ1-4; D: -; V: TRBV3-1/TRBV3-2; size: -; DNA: TGTGCCAGCAGCCAGAGCCGGACCGGGGGTAATGAAAAACTGTTTTTT; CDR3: CASSQSRTGGNEKLFF
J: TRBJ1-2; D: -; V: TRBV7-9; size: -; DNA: TGTGCCAGCAGCAGAAGTGGGCCCTTGGGCTACACCTTC; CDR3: CASSRSGPLGYTF
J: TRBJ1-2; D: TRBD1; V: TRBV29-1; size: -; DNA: TGCAGCGTTGAAGGGGGGACAGGGATTTATGGCTACACCTTC; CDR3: CSVEGGTGIYGYTF
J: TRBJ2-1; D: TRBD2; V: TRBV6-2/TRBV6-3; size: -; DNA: TGTGCCAGCAGTTACTCTTCCTGGACTAGCGATTCCTACAATGAGCAGTTCTTC; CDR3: CASSYSSWTSDSYNEQFF
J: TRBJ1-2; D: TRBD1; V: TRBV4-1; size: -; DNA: TGCGCCAGCAGCCATGTCGGGACAGGGGGTAACTATGGCTACACCTTC; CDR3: CASSHVGTGGNYGYTF
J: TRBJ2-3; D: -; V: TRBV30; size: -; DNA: TGTGCCTGGAGCGAAGGGGCGTCAGATACGCAGTATTTT; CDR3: CAWSEGASDTQYF
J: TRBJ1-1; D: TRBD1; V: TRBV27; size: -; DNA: TGTGCCAGCAGTTTCAGGGGGGATGTCACTGAAGCTTTCTTT; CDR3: CASSFRGDVTEAFF
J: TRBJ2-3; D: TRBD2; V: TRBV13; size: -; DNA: TGTGCCAGCAGGTCGACTAGCGGGAGGACAGATACGCAGTATTTT; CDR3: CASRSTSGRTDTQYF
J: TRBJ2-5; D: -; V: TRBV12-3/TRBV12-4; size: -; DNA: TGTGCCAGCAGACCAACGGGAGAAGAGACCCAGTACTTC; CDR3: CASRPTGEETQYF
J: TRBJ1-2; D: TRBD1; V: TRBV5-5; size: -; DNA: TGTGCCAGCAGGCCCGGGACAGGAGGCGGCTATGGCTACACCTTC; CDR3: CASRPGTGGGYGYTF
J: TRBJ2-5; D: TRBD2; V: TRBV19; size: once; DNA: TGTGCCAGTAGTATCCCGGGACTAGGTCAAGAGACCCAGTACTTC; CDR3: CASSIPGLGQETQYF
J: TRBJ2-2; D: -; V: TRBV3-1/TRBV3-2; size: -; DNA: TGTGCCAGCACCCTACGGTCCGGGGAGCTGTTTTTT; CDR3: CASTLRSGELFF
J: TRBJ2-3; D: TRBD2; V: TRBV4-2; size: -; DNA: TGTGCCAGCAGCCAAGCGGGGACTAGCGGGCGAGATACGCAGTATTTT; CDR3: CASSQAGTSGRDTQYF
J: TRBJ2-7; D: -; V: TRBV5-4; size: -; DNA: TGTGCCAGCAGCAACCAATTACAGGGTTCCGAGCAGTACTTC; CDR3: CASSNQLQGSEQYF
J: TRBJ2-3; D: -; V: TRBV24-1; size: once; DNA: TGTGCCACCAGTGATAGGGGGGGCGTAGATACGCAGTATTTT; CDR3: CATSDRGGVDTQYF
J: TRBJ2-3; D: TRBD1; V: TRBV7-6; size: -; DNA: TGTGCCAGCAGCCCTGGGACAGGGGGCGCCGAGGATACGCAGTATTTT; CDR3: CASSPGTGGAEDTQYF
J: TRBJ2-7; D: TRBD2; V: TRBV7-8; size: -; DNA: TGTGCCAGCAGCTTAGCTACTAGCGGTTCCTCCTACGAGCAGTACTTC; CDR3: CASSLATSGSSYEQYF